The rows below give T cell receptor beta chains drawn from one sample of a study of T cells after posttransplantation cyclophosphamide. Clones were sequenced by immunoSEQ multiplex PCR, and TCRdb holds only the in-frame ones, with some missing. The sample has 35,000 to 55,000 clones, none seen only once. Specimen: PBMCs. These receptors all stem from a man aged 35 to 55 in good health, CMV-negative, and a related stem cell transplant donor. The CDR3 runs from the conserved cysteine through the conserved F or W. Fields, in order: V gene, clone size, J gene, D gene, CDR3 protein, CDR3 DNA. The D gene is left open where the match is weak. Not every row has a clone size; where given, it reads once, few, many or a size class.

v_call: TRBV7-3; clone_size: many; j_call: TRBJ1-2; d_call: TRBD1; cdr3_aa: CASSLLPPGQRLKANYGYTF; cdr3_nt: TGTGCCAGCAGCTTACTCCCTCCGGGACAGCGCTTAAAGGCGAACTATGGCTACACCTTC
v_call: TRBV29-1; clone_size: few; j_call: TRBJ1-1; d_call: TRBD1; cdr3_aa: CSVEVRTGTNTEAFF; cdr3_nt: TGCAGCGTTGAAGTTAGGACAGGAACGAACACTGAAGCTTTCTTT
v_call: TRBV7-2; clone_size: few; j_call: TRBJ2-1; d_call: TRBD2; cdr3_aa: CASSTVAGGFYNEQFF; cdr3_nt: TGTGCCAGCAGCACAGTAGCGGGAGGCTTCTACAATGAGCAGTTCTTC
v_call: TRBV27; clone_size: many; j_call: TRBJ2-6; d_call: .; cdr3_aa: CASTRTIKASGANVLTF; cdr3_nt: TGTGCCAGCACTAGGACAATTAAAGCCTCTGGGGCCAACGTCCTGACTTTC
v_call: TRBV6-1; clone_size: many; j_call: TRBJ1-1; d_call: .; cdr3_aa: CASIPNPNTEAFF; cdr3_nt: TGTGCCAGCATCCCAAATCCGAACACTGAAGCTTTCTTT
v_call: TRBV5-1; clone_size: many; j_call: TRBJ1-1; d_call: .; cdr3_aa: CASSLPPNTEAFF; cdr3_nt: TGCGCCAGCAGCCTCCCCCCGAACACTGAAGCTTTCTTT
v_call: TRBV30; clone_size: .; j_call: TRBJ2-5; d_call: TRBD1; cdr3_aa: CAWSPTGDETQYF; cdr3_nt: TGTGCCTGGAGCCCCACAGGGGACGAGACCCAGTACTTC
v_call: TRBV5-6; clone_size: many; j_call: TRBJ2-2; d_call: .; cdr3_aa: CASSFRAGPTGELFF; cdr3_nt: TGTGCCAGCAGCTTTCGTGCGGGGCCCACCGGGGAGCTGTTTTTT
v_call: TRBV18; clone_size: .; j_call: TRBJ2-7; d_call: TRBD2; cdr3_aa: CASSLSGGVNMAYEQYF; cdr3_nt: TGTGCCAGCTCACTAAGCGGGGGGGTTAACATGGCATACGAGCAGTACTTC
v_call: TRBV4-2; clone_size: many; j_call: TRBJ2-3; d_call: .; cdr3_aa: CASSQDPSADTQYF; cdr3_nt: TGTGCCAGCAGCCAAGATCCCAGTGCAGATACGCAGTATTTT
v_call: TRBV27; clone_size: many; j_call: TRBJ1-2; d_call: TRBD1; cdr3_aa: CASSPQGAGGYTF; cdr3_nt: TGTGCCAGCAGTCCACAGGGGGCTGGTGGCTACACCTTC